This section outlines one TCR beta chain sequence together with its context. Its antigen is unknown. The sample belongs to a study of T-cell memory formation after mild COVID-19. Overall study context: TCR clusters were largely donor specific.

The V end lost 0 bases, the J end lost 0 bases, and 8 bases lay between the germline ends. Germline CDR1 and CDR2: MNHEY and SVGAGI. The CDR3 has 15 amino acids. Via MiXCR, TCRdb re-called the 5' RACE reads, giving one row per CDR3 protein. The sample includes fewer than 110,000 distinct CDR3 sequences, roughly an eighth of them seen just once. Findings and caveats of the study: CM and EM subsets held most contracting CD4+ clones; EMRA held CD8+ ones.

The chain is built from TRBV6-5 and TRBJ1-1; D unresolved. The receptor was derived from a man aged 18 to 30 who had mild COVID-19 (a few samples of this study predate the infection). Cell type and time point are not known. Sequenced input: PBMCs or a T cell subset sorted from them (not recorded which). CDR3 residues: CASSYSEQLNTEAFF. CDR3 in DNA: TGTGCCAGCAGTTACTCGGAACAGTTGAACACTGAAGCTTTCTTT.